This T cell receptor (beta chain) was recorded in a study of blood T cells in healthy people across ages. Study-level information: Every two T cells gave about one barcoded beta molecule via template switching. Broader study findings: Greater diversity and more naive CD4+ cells were seen in long-lived donors than in aged donors. Significant beta diversity loss was already apparent by age approximately 40, declining roughly linearly.

Combining a sample-barcoded 5' primer with a J-beta primer mix, a second PCR ran for roughly 7 to 12 cycles. TCRdb reanalysed the 5' RACE reads using MiXCR and keeps one entry per CDR3 protein. Of about 380,000 distinct CDR3 sequences listed, roughly half are singletons. All donors came from Russia, were Caucasian and healthy, and spanned ages about 6 to 100. As to this clonotype: What it binds is not known.

Trimming cost V 7 bases and J 5 bases, with 18 bases left between them. Germline loops: CDR1 SQVTM, CDR2 ANQGSEA. CDR3 length: 14 amino acids. The sequenced sample consisted of blood. The receptor was derived from a man aged 60 to 69 in good health. The genes are TRBV29-1 and TRBJ1-5; weak D call: TRBD1 (6 bases). The CDR3 DNA follows: TGCAGCGAGCGGGGGCTTGATGGGGATCAGCCCCAGCATTTT. Amino acids: CSERGLDGDQPQHF. Using reference TRBV29-1 and TRBJ1-5 for the parts outside the CDR3, the full variable domain is SAVISQKPSRDICQRGTSLTIQCQVDSQVTMMFWYRQQPGQSLTLIATANQGSEATYESGFVIDKFPISRPNLTFSTLTVSNMSPEDSSIYLCSERGLDGDQPQHFGDGTRLSIL.